A selection of T cell receptor beta chains follows, all from one sample in a study of pediatric ulcerative colitis. The data were produced by immunoSEQ multiplex PCR, yet TCRdb's version contains in-frame clones alone and is incomplete. Here the sample spans approximately 60,000 clones, about 86% being singletons. Sequencing was carried out using blood. These receptors originate from a boy aged 5-17 years with severe ulcerative colitis. Both conserved end residues are part of each CDR3. Fields, in order: D gene, V gene, clone size, J gene, CDR3 protein, CDR3 DNA. The D gene is left open where the match is weak. Only some rows state a clone size, as once, few, many or a class for expanded clones.

-	TRBV19	-	TRBJ1-1	CASSILDRPIEAFF	TGTGCCAGTAGTATATTGGACAGACCTATTGAAGCTTTCTTT
-	TRBV18	-	TRBJ1-1	CASSPPARTEAFF	TGTGCCAGCTCACCGCCCGCCCGCACTGAAGCTTTCTTT
-	TRBV21-1	-	TRBJ2-7	CASRKAREISRGEQYF	TGTGCCAGCAGGAAGGCGCGGGAGATTTCCCGGGGCGAGCAGTACTTC
-	TRBV7-9	once	TRBJ2-1	CASSLEKGINEQFF	TGTGCCAGCAGCTTAGAGAAGGGAATCAATGAGCAGTTCTTC
-	TRBV30	-	TRBJ2-7	CAWSGGRVEQYF	TGTGCCTGGAGTGGTGGGCGGGTCGAGCAGTACTTC
-	TRBV6-6	-	TRBJ2-7	CASSYTVDGQYF	TGTGCCAGCAGTTACACGGTAGATGGGCAGTACTTC
TRBD1	TRBV7-2	-	TRBJ2-3	CASSFLQGATDTQYF	TGTGCCAGCAGCTTTCTACAGGGGGCAACAGATACGCAGTATTTT
-	TRBV13	-	TRBJ2-7	CASSLVGGAGQYF	TGTGCCAGCAGCTTAGTTGGGGGTGCAGGGCAGTACTTC
-	TRBV6-1	-	TRBJ1-1	CASSALTSGNTEAFF	TGTGCCAGCAGTGCGCTGACCTCGGGGAACACTGAAGCTTTCTTT
-	TRBV5-1	few	TRBJ1-1	CASSLGLAANTEAFF	TGCGCCAGCAGCTTGGGACTGGCAGCAAACACTGAAGCTTTCTTT
-	TRBV27	-	TRBJ2-2	CASSYREETGELFF	TGTGCCAGCAGTTACCGCGAGGAAACCGGGGAGCTGTTTTTT
-	TRBV13	-	TRBJ2-5	CASSLVPQETQYF	TGTGCCAGCAGCTTAGTACCCCAAGAGACCCAGTACTTC
-	TRBV27	-	TRBJ2-7	CASSSGLIYEQYF	TGTGCCAGCAGTTCGGGACTGATCTACGAGCAGTACTTC
-	TRBV5-6	-	TRBJ2-1	CASSFGEGAEQFF	-
-	TRBV5-4	-	TRBJ1-1	CASSYRVLDGGTEAFF	TGTGCCAGCAGCTACCGAGTTTTGGACGGGGGCACTGAAGCTTTCTTT
-	TRBV4-3	-	TRBJ1-2	CASSQDQGVVGFTHYGYTF	TGCGCCAGCAGCCAAGATCAGGGAGTCGTAGGGTTTACACACTATGGCTACACCTTC
-	TRBV30	-	TRBJ2-1	CAWSVRQASSYNEQFF	TGTGCCTGGAGTGTCAGACAGGCGAGCTCCTACAATGAGCAGTTCTTC
TRBD2	TRBV11-2	once	TRBJ2-1	CASSWTSGNFDEQFF	TGTGCCAGCAGCTGGACTAGCGGGAACTTTGATGAGCAGTTCTTC
-	TRBV4-2	-	TRBJ1-1	CASSQGLVPMNTEAFF	TGTGCCAGCAGCCAAGGTTTGGTACCCATGAACACTGAAGCTTTCTTT
-	TRBV6-5	few	TRBJ1-2	CASSYSAGNYGYTF	TGTGCCAGCAGTTACTCGGCAGGGAACTATGGCTACACCTTC
-	TRBV10-3	-	TRBJ2-2	CAINNGGAVDTGELFF	TGTGCCATCAACAACGGAGGGGCTGTGGACACCGGGGAGCTGTTTTTT
TRBD2	TRBV7-6	-	TRBJ2-2	CASSTSLNTGELFF	TGTGCCAGCTCGACTAGCCTGAACACCGGGGAGCTGTTTTTT
-	TRBV19	once	TRBJ1-2	CASSKSQENYGYTF	TGTGCCAGTAGTAAAAGTCAGGAGAACTATGGCTACACCTTC
-	TRBV19	few	TRBJ1-2	CASSLTEMWGYTF	TGTGCCAGTAGCCTCACAGAGATGTGGGGCTACACCTTC
TRBD2	TRBV11-3	-	TRBJ2-7	CASSLGGTSSYEQYF	TGTGCCAGCAGCTTAGGAGGGACTAGTTCCTACGAGCAGTACTTC
-	TRBV29-1	-	TRBJ2-5	CSVDSGPGAETQYF	TGCAGCGTTGACTCTGGGCCAGGGGCGGAGACCCAGTACTTC
-	TRBV7-2	-	TRBJ1-4	CASSSGYNEKLFF	TGTGCCAGCAGTTCTGGGTATAATGAAAAACTGTTTTTT
TRBD2	TRBV7-6	-	TRBJ2-1	CASSSPSGSSYNEQFF	TGTGCCAGCAGCAGCCCTAGCGGGAGTTCCTACAATGAGCAGTTCTTC
-	TRBV7-9	once	TRBJ1-1	CASSLVEGLNTEAFF	TGTGCCAGCAGCTTAGTCGAGGGGTTGAACACTGAAGCTTTCTTT
-	TRBV7-8	-	TRBJ2-7	CASSLVRPPGEQYF	TGTGCCAGCAGCTTAGTGCGGCCCCCGGGGGAGCAGTACTTC
-	TRBV11-3	-	TRBJ2-1	CASSLGKLADEQFF	TGTGCCAGCAGCTTAGGGAAACTAGCAGATGAGCAGTTCTTC
-	TRBV6-5	-	TRBJ1-1	CASSFSPGVNTEAFF	TGTGCCAGCAGCTTCTCCCCGGGTGTGAACACTGAAGCTTTCTTT
TRBD2	TRBV6-1	-	TRBJ2-3	CASRAASGTLGDTQYF	TGTGCCAGCCGTGCGGCTAGCGGGACCTTAGGGGATACGCAGTATTTT
TRBD1	TRBV19	few	TRBJ1-5	CASSTNRGGNQPQHF	TGTGCCAGTAGCACCAACAGGGGGGGCAATCAGCCCCAGCATTTT
-	TRBV10-3	-	TRBJ2-7	CAISDGLRDEQYF	TGTGCCATCAGTGACGGGCTGCGGGACGAGCAGTACTTC
-	TRBV9	-	TRBJ2-2	CASSVAGDGGELFF	TGTGCCAGCAGCGTAGCAGGGGATGGCGGGGAGCTGTTTTTT
-	TRBV19	-	TRBJ1-5	CASSIPGSNQPQHF	TGTGCCAGTAGTATCCCAGGGAGCAATCAGCCCCAGCATTTT
-	TRBV29-1	-	TRBJ2-7	CSVEFPGGTSYEQYF	TGCAGCGTTGAATTTCCCGGCGGGACGTCCTACGAGCAGTACTTC
-	TRBV4-1	-	TRBJ2-1	CASSQLGGNEQFF	TGCGCCAGCAGCCAACTAGGGGGTAATGAGCAGTTCTTC
-	TRBV7-7	-	TRBJ2-5	CASSSGGQETQYF	TGTGCTAGCAGCTCCGGGGGTCAAGAGACCCAGTACTTC
TRBD2	TRBV7-2	once	TRBJ2-2	CASSWTSGRGTGELFF	TGTGCCAGCAGCTGGACTAGCGGGAGGGGGACCGGGGAGCTGTTTTTT
TRBD2	TRBV7-2	-	TRBJ2-3	CASSAPALAGVSTDTQYF	TGTGCCAGCAGCGCCCCGGCCCTAGCGGGAGTGAGCACAGATACGCAGTATTTT
-	TRBV5-5	-	TRBJ1-5	CASSLLWDQPQHF	TGTGCCAGCAGCTTGCTCTGGGATCAGCCCCAGCATTTT
-	TRBV7-8	-	TRBJ2-1	CASSSVQRWDRNEQFF	TGTGCCAGCAGCTCAGTACAGCGGTGGGACCGCAATGAGCAGTTCTTC
-	TRBV6-4	few	TRBJ2-3	CASSDSGSTDTQYF	TGTGCCAGCAGTGACAGCGGGAGCACAGATACGCAGTATTTT
TRBD1	TRBV7-2	-	TRBJ2-1	CASSSRQGVGNEQFF	TGTGCCAGCAGCTCCCGGCAGGGGGTAGGCAATGAGCAGTTCTTC
TRBD2	TRBV5-1	-	TRBJ2-1	CASSLPTSGRSTIFSYNEQFF	TGCGCCAGCAGCCTACCGACTAGCGGGAGGTCAACTATCTTCTCCTACAATGAGCAGTTCTTC
TRBD2	TRBV9	-	TRBJ2-7	CASSVGAGGAYEQYF	TGTGCCAGCAGCGTAGGAGCGGGAGGGGCTTACGAGCAGTACTTC
-	TRBV6-5	-	TRBJ1-2	CASSYGGLGYGYTF	TGTGCCAGCAGTTACGGGGGCTTGGGGTATGGCTACACCTTC
TRBD2	TRBV4-1	-	TRBJ2-7	CASSQGAPKMGGTSGTYEQYF	TGCGCCAGCAGCCAAGGAGCCCCAAAGATGGGAGGGACTAGCGGGACCTACGAGCAGTACTTC
-	TRBV7-9	once	TRBJ2-2	CASSRGGTITGELFF	TGTGCCAGCAGCAGAGGGGGGACGATCACCGGGGAGCTGTTTTTT
TRBD2	TRBV7-8	-	TRBJ2-1	CASSLASFFGTSDEQFF	TGTGCCAGCAGCTTAGCGAGTTTTTTTGGGACTAGCGATGAGCAGTTCTTC
TRBD2	TRBV2	-	TRBJ2-1	CASSEWHRDYDNEQFF	TGTGCCAGCAGTGAATGGCACCGGGACTACGACAATGAGCAGTTCTTC